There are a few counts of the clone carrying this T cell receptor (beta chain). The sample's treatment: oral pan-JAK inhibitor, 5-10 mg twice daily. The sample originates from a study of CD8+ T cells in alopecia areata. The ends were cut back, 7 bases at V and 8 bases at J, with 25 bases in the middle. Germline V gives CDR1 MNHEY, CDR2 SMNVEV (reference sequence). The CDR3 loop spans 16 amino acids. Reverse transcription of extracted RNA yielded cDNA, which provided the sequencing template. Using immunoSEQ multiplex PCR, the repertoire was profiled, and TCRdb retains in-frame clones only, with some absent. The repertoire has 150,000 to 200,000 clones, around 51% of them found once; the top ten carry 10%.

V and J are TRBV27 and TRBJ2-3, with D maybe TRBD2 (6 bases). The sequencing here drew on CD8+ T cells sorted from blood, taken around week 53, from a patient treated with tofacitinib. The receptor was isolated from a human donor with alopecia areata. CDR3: CASINVGVVGGVTQYF. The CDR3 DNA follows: TGTGCCAGCATCAACGTCGGGGTGGTCGGGGGTGTTACGCAGTATTTT.